This TCR beta chain came from a study of shared clonotypes between healthy human individuals. Overall study findings and caveats: Generation of non-shared clonotypes was less probable than generation of clonotypes shared by all four donors.

To note about this clone: Its antigen is undetermined.

Some clones are missing from TCRdb's copy, which holds only in-frame ones; the method was immunoSEQ multiplex PCR. This table holds a few million clones, less than 95% found once. Every donor, a Caucasian adult, lived in Nashville, Tennessee. This CDR3 has 12 residues. V dropped 4 bases and J dropped 1 base, with 7 bases sitting between them. Germline V gene lookup returns CDR1 SQVTM and CDR2 ANQGSEA. This TCR derives from a young man in good health. Some clones in this sample may be carry-over from other donors' samples. Sequenced input: naive CD4+ T cells from PBMCs. Subset defined: CD45RA+ positively selected. The chain combines TRBV29-1 with TRBJ1-1; D remains unclear. This chain's CDR3 is CSVALGNTEAFF. As DNA, the CDR3 is TGCAGCGTTGCATTAGGGAACACTGAAGCTTTCTTT.